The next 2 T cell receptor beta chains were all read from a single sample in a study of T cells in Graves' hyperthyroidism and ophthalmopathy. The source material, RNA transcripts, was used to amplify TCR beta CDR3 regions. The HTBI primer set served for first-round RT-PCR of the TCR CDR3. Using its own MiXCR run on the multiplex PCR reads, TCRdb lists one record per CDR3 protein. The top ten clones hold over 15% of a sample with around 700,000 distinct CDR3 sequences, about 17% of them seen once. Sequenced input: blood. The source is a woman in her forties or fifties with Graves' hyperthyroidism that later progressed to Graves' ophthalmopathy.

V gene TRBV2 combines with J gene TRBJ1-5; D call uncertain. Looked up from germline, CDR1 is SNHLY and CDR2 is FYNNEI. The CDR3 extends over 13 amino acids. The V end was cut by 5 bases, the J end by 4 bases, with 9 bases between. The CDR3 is CASSRRENQPQHF. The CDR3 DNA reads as TGTGCCAGCAGTCGAAGGGAGAATCAGCCCCAGCATTTT.

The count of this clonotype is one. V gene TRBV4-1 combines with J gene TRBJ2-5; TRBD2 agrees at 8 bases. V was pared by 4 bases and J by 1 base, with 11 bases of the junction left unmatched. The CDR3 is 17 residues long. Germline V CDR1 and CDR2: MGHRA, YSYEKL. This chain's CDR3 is CASSPRRDTSGQETQYF. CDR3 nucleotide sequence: TGCGCCAGCAGCCCCCGGCGGGACACTAGCGGCCAAGAGACCCAGTACTTC.